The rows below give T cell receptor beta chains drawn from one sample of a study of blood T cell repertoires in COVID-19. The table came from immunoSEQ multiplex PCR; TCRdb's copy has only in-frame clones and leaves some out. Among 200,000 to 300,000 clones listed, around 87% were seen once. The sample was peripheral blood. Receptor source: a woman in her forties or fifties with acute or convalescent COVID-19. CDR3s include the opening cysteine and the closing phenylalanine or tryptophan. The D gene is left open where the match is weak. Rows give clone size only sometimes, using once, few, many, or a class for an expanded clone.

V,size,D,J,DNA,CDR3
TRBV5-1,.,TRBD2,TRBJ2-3,TGCGCCAGCAGCAGAGGGACTAGCGGAGAGGGCCCAGATACGCAGTATTTT,CASSRGTSGEGPDTQYF
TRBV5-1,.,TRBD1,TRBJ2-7,TGCGCCAGCAGGTCGGGACAGAGCTCCTACGAGCAGTACTTC,CASRSGQSSYEQYF
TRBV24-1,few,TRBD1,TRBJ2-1,TGTGCCACCAGTGACCGAGGGACAGGGAGGGATGAGCAGTTCTTC,CATSDRGTGRDEQFF
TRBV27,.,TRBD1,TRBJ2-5,TGTGCCAGCACCCATAGAGGGGGCGGGGAGACCCAGTACTTC,CASTHRGGGETQYF
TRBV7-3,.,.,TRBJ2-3,TGTGCCAGCAGCTTAAAATGGGGCTCAGGTACGCAGTATTTT,CASSLKWGSGTQYF
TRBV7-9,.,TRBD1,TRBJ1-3,TGTGCCAGCAGCTTAGCGGACAGGGTGTACGGAAACACCATATATTTT,CASSLADRVYGNTIYF
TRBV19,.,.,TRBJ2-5,TGTGCCAGTAGTATAGGACAGAAAGAGACCCAGTACTTC,CASSIGQKETQYF
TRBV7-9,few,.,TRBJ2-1,TGTGCCAGCAGCTTAGAGGAGTCCAGCGGGCCTGACAATGAGCAGTTCTTC,CASSLEESSGPDNEQFF
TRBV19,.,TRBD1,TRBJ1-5,TGTGCCAGTAGACGACAGGGCTTAGAGCCCCAGCATTTT,CASRRQGLEPQHF
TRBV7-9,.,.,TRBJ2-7,TGTGCCAGCAGCTTAGGACAGCCTATCTCCTACGAGCAGTACTTC,CASSLGQPISYEQYF
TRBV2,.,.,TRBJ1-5,TGTGCCAGCAGTGTTTCCCGAGGAGAAACCCCTAGAAGCAATCAGCCCCAGCATTTT,CASSVSRGETPRSNQPQHF
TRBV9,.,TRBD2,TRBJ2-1,TGTGCCAGCAGCGTAGGCGGGAGGGCCTACAATGAGCAGTTCTTC,CASSVGGRAYNEQFF
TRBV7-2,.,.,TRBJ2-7,TGTGCCAGCAGCCAGACTGTTAGGTACGAGCAGTACTTC,CASSQTVRYEQYF
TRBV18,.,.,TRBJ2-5,TGTGCCAGCTCACGGACAGAGGAAGAGACCCAGTACTTC,CASSRTEEETQYF
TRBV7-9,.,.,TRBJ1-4,TGTGCCAGCAGTGGCCCCCAGGGAGGGAGTGAAAAACTGTTTTTT,CASSGPQGGSEKLFF
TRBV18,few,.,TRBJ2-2,TGTGCCAGCTCACCAAACCAGGCTAACACCGGGGAGCTGTTTTTT,CASSPNQANTGELFF
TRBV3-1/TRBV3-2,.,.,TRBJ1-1,TGTGCCAGCAGCCAAGATATAGGGGCGGCCGAAGCTTTCTTT,CASSQDIGAAEAFF
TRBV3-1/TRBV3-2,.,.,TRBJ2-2,TGTGCCAGCAGCCAAGTTGACGGGACTTTCACCGGGGAGCTGTTTTTT,CASSQVDGTFTGELFF
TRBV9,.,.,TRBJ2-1,TGTGCCAGCAGCGTAGACCGAGAGGGAACGGGAAATGAGCAGTTCTTC,CASSVDREGTGNEQFF
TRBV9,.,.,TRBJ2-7,TGTGCCAGCAGCGTAGATAGTGGCTACGAGCAGTACTTC,CASSVDSGYEQYF
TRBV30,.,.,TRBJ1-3,TGTGCCTGGAGTGCGGGGTTTTTAGGCACCATATATTTT,CAWSAGFLGTIYF
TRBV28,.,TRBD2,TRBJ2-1,TGTGCCAGCGGTTTGAGCGGGAGCTTATACAATGAGCAGTTCTTC,CASGLSGSLYNEQFF
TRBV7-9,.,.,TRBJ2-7,TGTGCCAGCAGTTTAACGAGCGCCGAGCAGTACTTC,CASSLTSAEQYF
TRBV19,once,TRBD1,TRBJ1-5,TGTGCCAGTAGTGAGCCGGGACAGGGGGCCAATCAGCCCCAGCATTTT,CASSEPGQGANQPQHF
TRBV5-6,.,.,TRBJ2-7,TGTGCCAGCAGTACGACAGGCCCCTACGAGCAGTACTTC,CASSTTGPYEQYF
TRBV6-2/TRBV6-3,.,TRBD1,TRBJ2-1,TGTGCCAGCAGTTACGGGACAGATCTTTACAATGAGCAGTTCTTC,CASSYGTDLYNEQFF
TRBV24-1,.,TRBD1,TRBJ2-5,TGTGCCACCAGTGACCCTGGGACAGGCAAAGAGACCCAGTACTTC,CATSDPGTGKETQYF
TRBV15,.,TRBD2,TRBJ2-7,TGTGCCACCAGCAGAGTTGCCGGGAGGATTCGCCGCGAGCAGTACTTC,CATSRVAGRIRREQYF
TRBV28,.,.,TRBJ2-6,TGTGCCAGCAGTTTATTGGGGAGTGGGGCCAACGTCCTGACTTTC,CASSLLGSGANVLTF
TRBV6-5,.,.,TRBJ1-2,TGTGCCACCAATGGCTACAGGGACGGGGGCTACACCTTC,CATNGYRDGGYTF
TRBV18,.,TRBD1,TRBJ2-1,TGTGCCAGCTCTTCTCCGGGACAGGGGGACAATGAGCAGTTCTTC,CASSSPGQGDNEQFF
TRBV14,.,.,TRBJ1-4,TGTGCCAGCAGCCAAGATCTAGGGGGAAAAAAGTGGTTT,CASSQDLGGKKWF
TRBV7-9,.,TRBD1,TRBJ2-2,TGTGCCAGCAGGGTAAGGACAGGAACGCGAAACACCGGGGAGCTGTTTTTT,CASRVRTGTRNTGELFF
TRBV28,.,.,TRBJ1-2,TGTGCCAGCAGCCCTCAGGGACTGTATGGCTACACCTTC,CASSPQGLYGYTF
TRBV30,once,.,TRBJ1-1,TGTGCCTGGAGGACTACCGGATCTGAAGCTTTCTTT,CAWRTTGSEAFF
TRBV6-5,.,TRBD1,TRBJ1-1,TGTGCCAGCCGGGTGCAGGGGGGCTGGAACACTGAAGCTTTCTTT,CASRVQGGWNTEAFF
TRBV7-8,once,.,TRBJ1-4,TGTGCCAGCAGCCAATCACGGGAAAAACTGTTTTTT,CASSQSREKLFF
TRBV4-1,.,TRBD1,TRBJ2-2,TGCGCCAGCAGCAGGGCAGGGGGCACCGGGGAGCTGTTTTTT,CASSRAGGTGELFF
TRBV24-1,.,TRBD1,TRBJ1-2,TGTGCCACCAGTGATTTAACGAAGGGGGCGTCTGGCTACACCTTC,CATSDLTKGASGYTF
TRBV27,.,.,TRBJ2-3,TGTGCCAGCAGAACTTTAGATACGCAGTATTTT,CASRTLDTQYF
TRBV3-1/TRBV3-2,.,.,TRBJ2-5,TGTGCCAGCAGCCACTGGAGCCGAGAGACCCAGTACTTC,CASSHWSRETQYF
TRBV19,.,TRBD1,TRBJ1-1,TGTGCCACCCGTGACAGGGGGCGCCTGGACACTGAAGCTTTCTTT,CATRDRGRLDTEAFF
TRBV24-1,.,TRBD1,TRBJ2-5,TGTGCCACCAGTGATCCCACAGGGGAAACACAAGAGACCCAGTACTTC,CATSDPTGETQETQYF
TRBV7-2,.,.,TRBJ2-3,TGTGCCAGCAGCCTCCGACTCAGCACAGATACGCAGTATTTT,CASSLRLSTDTQYF
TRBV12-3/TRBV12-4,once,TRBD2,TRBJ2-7,TGTGCCAGCAGTTTAGCGGGAGCGGGAGAGCAGTACTTC,CASSLAGAGEQYF
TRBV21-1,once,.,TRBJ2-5,TGTGCCAGCAGCCCCTGGGGTGGGGGCGAGGGGACCCAGTACTTC,CASSPWGGGEGTQYF
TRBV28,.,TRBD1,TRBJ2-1,TGTGCCAGCAGTTTACCCGGACAGGGAAGAGGGGGACAGCAGTTCTTC,CASSLPGQGRGGQQFF
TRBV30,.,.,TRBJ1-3,TGTGCCTGGAGTGGCGGAACAGGGAGTAGGGGAAACACCATATATTTT,CAWSGGTGSRGNTIYF
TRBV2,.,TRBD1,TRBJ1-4,TGTGCCAGCAATCCCGGGACAGGGGACGAAAAACTGTTTTTT,CASNPGTGDEKLFF
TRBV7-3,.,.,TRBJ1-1,TGTGCCAGCAGCGAAGGGGGTAATGCAATTGAAGCTTTCTTT,CASSEGGNAIEAFF
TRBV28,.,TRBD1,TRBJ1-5,TGTGCCAGCAGTTCAAGACAGGGGGCAGGTCAGCCCCAGCATTTT,CASSSRQGAGQPQHF
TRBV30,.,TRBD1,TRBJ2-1,TGTGCCTGGAGTTCGGCGTGGGACAGCCTATCCTACAATGAGCAGTTCTTC,CAWSSAWDSLSYNEQFF
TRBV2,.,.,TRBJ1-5,TGTGCCAGCAGCGCCCGCGGCAATCAGCCCCAGCATTTT,CASSARGNQPQHF
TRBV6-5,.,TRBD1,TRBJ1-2,TGTGCCAGCAACGACAGGGCTGGCTACACCTTC,CASNDRAGYTF